This T cell receptor beta chain comes out of a study of CXCR3-negative and CXCR3-positive naive CD8 T cells. Whole-study context: Some 150 million TRB reads in total, about 1.5 +/- 0.3 million per library.

Of note for this clonotype: The antigen remains undetermined.

Study conclusions and caveats: Naive CXCR3-negative cells resembled naive CXCR3-positive cells in TRBV-TRBJ usage; memory cells differed.

Per the germline V gene, CDR1 is ENHRY and CDR2 is SYGVKD. There are 13 residues in the CDR3. Libraries were UMI-labeled 5' RACE TRB cDNA. No DNA is given; TCRdb re-called the 5' RACE reads and lists each CDR3 protein once. This table holds over 100,000 distinct CDR3 sequences. The V gene is TRBV10-3, the J gene TRBJ2-1; absent DNA, TCRdb's TRBD1 call cannot be checked. The sample taken for sequencing was naive CXCR3- CD8+ T cells from blood. Sample subset: CD45RO-CCR7+CD27+CD95- naive CD8+ T cells lacking CXCR3 (TNR3-). The TCR originated in a human donor in good health. Some clones in this sample may be carry-over from other donors' samples. CDR3 sequence: CAISPFQGNEQFF.